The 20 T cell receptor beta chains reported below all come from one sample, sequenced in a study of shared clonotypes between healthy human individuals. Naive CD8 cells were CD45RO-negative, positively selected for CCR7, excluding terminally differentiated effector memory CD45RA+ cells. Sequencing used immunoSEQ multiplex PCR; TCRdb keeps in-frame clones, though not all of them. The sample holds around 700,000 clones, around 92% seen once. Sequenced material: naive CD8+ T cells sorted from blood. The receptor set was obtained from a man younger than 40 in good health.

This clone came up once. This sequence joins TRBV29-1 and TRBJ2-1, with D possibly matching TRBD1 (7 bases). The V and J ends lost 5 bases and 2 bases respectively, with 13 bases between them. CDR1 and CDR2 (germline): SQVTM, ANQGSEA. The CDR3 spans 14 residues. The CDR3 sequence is CSVSGGSTYNEQFF. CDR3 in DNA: TGCAGCGTTTCAGGGGGGAGCACCTACAATGAGCAGTTCTTC.

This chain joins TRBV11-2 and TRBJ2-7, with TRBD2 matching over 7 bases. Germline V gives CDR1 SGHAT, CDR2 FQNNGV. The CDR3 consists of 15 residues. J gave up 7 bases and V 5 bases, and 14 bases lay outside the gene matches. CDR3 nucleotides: TGTGCCAGCAGCCCCACGGAACTAGCGTCTTATGAGCAGTACTTC. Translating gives CASSPTELASYEQYF.

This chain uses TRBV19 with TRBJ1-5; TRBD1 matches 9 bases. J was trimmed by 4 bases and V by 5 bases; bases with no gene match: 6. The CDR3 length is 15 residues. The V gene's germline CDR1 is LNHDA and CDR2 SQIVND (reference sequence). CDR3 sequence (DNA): TGTGCCAGTAGTGGGACAGGGCATCTTAATCAGCCCCAGCATTTT. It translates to CASSGTGHLNQPQHF.

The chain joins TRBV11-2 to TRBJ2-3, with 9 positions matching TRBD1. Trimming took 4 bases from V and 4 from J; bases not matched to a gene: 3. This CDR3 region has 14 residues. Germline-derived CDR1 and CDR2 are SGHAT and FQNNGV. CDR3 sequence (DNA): TGTGCCAGCAGCTCGACAGGGGGGGCAGATACGCAGTATTTT. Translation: CASSSTGGADTQYF.

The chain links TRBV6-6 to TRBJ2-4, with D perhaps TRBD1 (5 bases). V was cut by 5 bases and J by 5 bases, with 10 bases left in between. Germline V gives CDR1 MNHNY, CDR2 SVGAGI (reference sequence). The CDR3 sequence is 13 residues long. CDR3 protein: CASSLTEQNIQYF. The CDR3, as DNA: TGTGCCAGCAGTCTGACAGAACAAAACATTCAGTACTTC.

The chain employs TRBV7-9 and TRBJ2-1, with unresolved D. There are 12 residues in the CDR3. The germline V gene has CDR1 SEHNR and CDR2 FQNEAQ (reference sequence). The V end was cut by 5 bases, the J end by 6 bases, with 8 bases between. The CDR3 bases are TGTGCCAGCAGCCTACAACTCAATGAGCAGTTCTTC. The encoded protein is CASSLQLNEQFF.

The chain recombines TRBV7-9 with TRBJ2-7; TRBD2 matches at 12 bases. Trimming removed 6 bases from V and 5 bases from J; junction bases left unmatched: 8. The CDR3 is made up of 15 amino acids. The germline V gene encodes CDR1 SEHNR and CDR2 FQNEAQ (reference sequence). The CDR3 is CASSPRLAGDHEQYF. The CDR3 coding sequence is TGTGCCAGCAGTCCTCGACTAGCGGGAGATCACGAGCAGTACTTC.

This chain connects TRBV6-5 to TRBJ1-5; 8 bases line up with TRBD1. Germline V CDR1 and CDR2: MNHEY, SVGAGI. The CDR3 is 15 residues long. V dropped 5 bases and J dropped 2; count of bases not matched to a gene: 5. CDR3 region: CASSRATGGNQPQHF. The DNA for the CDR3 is TGTGCCAGCAGTAGGGCGACAGGGGGCAATCAGCCCCAGCATTTT.

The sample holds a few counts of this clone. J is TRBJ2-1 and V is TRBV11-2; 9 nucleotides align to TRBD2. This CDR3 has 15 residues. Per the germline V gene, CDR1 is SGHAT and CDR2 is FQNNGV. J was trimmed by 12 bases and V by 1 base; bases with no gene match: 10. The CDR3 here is CASSLASGAYNGQFF. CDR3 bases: TGTGCCAGCAGCTTAGCTAGCGGGGCCTACAACGGGCAGTTCTTC. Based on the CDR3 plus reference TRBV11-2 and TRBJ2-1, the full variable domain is EAGVAQSPRYKIIEKRQSVAFWCNPISGHATLYWYQQILGQGPKLLIQFQNNGVVDDSQLPKDRFSAERLKGVDSTLKIQPAKLEDSAVYLCASSLASGAYNGQFFGPGTRLTVL.

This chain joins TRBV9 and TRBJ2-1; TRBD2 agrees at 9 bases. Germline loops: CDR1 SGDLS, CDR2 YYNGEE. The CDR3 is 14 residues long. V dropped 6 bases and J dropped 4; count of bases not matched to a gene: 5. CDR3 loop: CASTGTSRYNEQFF. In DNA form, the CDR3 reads TGTGCCAGCACCGGGACTAGCAGGTACAATGAGCAGTTCTTC.

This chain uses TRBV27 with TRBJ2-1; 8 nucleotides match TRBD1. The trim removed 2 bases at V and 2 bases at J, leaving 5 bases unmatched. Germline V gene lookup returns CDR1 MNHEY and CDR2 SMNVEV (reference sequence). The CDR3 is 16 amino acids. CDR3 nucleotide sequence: TGTGCCAGCAGTTTAGGGCAGGGGGCCCCCTACAATGAGCAGTTCTTC. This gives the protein CASSLGQGAPYNEQFF.

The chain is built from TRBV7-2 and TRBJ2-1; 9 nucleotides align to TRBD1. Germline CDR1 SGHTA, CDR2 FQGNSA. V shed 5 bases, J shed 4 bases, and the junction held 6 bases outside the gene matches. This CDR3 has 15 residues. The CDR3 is CASSQGDREYNEQFF. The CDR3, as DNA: TGTGCCAGCAGCCAGGGGGACAGGGAATACAATGAGCAGTTCTTC.

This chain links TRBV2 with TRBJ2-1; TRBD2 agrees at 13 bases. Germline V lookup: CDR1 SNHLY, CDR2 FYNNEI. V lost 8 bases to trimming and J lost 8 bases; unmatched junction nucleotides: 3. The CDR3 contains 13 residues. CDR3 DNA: TGTGCCAGCTGGACTAGCGGGAGCGATGAGCAGTTCTTC. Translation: CASWTSGSDEQFF. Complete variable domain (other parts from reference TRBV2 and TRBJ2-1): EPEVTQTPSHQVTQMGQEVILRCVPISNHLYFYWYRQILGQKVEFLVSFYNNEISEKSEIFDDQFSVERPDGSNFTLKIRSTKLEDSAMYFCASWTSGSDEQFFGPGTRLTVL.

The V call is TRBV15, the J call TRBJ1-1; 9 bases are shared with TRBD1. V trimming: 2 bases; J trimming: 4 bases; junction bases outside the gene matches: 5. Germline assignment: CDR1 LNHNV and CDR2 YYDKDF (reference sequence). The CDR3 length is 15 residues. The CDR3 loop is CATSRPRTGVTEAFF. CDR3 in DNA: TGTGCCACCAGCAGACCACGGACAGGGGTCACTGAAGCTTTCTTT.

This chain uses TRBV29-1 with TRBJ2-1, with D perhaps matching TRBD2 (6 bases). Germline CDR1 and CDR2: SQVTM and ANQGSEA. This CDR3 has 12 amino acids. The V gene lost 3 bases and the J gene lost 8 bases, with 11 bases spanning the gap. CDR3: CSVDGSLHEQFF. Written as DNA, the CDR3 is TGCAGCGTTGACGGGAGTCTCCATGAGCAGTTCTTC.

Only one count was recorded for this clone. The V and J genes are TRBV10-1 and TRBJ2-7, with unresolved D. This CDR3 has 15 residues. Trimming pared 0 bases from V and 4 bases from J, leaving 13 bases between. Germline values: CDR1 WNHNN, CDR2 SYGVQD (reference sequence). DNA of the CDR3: TGCGCCAGCAGTGAGTCTAGAGTATCACGGTACGAGCAGTACTTC. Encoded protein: CASSESRVSRYEQYF.

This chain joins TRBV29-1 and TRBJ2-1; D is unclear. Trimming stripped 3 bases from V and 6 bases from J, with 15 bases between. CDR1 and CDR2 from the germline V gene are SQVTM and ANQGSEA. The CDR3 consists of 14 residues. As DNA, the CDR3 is TGCAGCGTTGAGCCGGAACGACCACCCAATGAGCAGTTCTTC. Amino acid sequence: CSVEPERPPNEQFF.

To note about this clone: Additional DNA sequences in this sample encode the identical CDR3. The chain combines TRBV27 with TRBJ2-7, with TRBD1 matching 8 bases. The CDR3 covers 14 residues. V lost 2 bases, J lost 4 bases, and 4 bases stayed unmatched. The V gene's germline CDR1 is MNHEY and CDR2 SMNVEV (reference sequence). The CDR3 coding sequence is TGTGCCAGCAGTTTAGGACAGGGTGCTTACGAGCAGTACTTC. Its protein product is CASSLGQGAYEQYF.

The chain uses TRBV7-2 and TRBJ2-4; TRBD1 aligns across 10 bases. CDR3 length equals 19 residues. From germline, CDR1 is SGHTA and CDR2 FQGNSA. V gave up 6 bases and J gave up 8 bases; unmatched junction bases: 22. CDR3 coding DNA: TGTGCCAGCAGGAGGGCGCTGGGACAGGGGACGCCCGAGGTTGACATTCAGTACTTC. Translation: CASRRALGQGTPEVDIQYF.

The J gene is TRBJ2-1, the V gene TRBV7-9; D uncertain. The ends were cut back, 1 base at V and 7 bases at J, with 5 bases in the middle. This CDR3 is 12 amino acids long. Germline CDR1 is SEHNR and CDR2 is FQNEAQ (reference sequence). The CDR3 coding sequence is TGTGCCAGCAGCTTAGAACTGAATGAGCAGTTCTTC. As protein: CASSLELNEQFF.